This T cell receptor (beta chain) derives from a study of CD8+ T cells in alopecia areata. Study-wide points: Alopecia totalis/universalis scalp especially showed more expanded CD8+ clones than normal scalp. Many expanded lesional clones remained in scalp and blood on tofacitinib.

Documented treatment: oral pan-JAK inhibitor, 5-10 mg twice daily. Researchers picked out CD4+ and CD8+ T cells from PBMCs by sorting. With regard to this clone: Its antigen is not identified.

Trimming removed 3 bases from V and 5 bases from J, with 14 bases in between. CDR3 length equals 13 residues. The germline gives CDR1 SQVTM, CDR2 ANQGSEA. Once RNA had been extracted, it was reverse transcribed into cDNA to act as the sequencing template. Using immunoSEQ multiplex PCR, the repertoire was profiled, and TCRdb retains in-frame clones only, with some absent. There are 150,000 to 200,000 clones in the sample; around three fifths occur only once, and approximately 0.91% lies in the top ten. The TCR originated in a human donor with alopecia areata. The J gene is TRBJ2-7, the V gene TRBV29-1; D ambiguous. The sample consisted of CD4+ T cells sorted from blood, taken at week 4, from a patient treated with tofacitinib. CDR3 residues: CSVELVSSHEQYF. Written as DNA, the CDR3 is TGCAGCGTTGAGTTAGTCTCGTCCCACGAGCAGTACTTC.